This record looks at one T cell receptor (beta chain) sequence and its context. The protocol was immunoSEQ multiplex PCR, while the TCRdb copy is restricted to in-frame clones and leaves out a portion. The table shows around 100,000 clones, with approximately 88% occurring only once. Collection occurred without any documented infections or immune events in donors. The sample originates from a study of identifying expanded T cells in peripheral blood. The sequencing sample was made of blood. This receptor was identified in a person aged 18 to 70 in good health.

In nucleotides, the CDR3 is TGTGCCAGCAGTGAAGGGTGGGGGTCGACGGGCACCGGGGAGCTGTTTTTT. Translating it yields CASSEGWGSTGTGELFF. The chain couples TRBV6-1 to TRBJ2-2, with D perhaps matching TRBD1 or TRBD2 (5 bases each). This CDR3 has 17 residues. Trimming stripped 1 base from V and 4 bases from J, with 16 bases between. CDR1 and CDR2 (germline): MNHNS, SASEGT.